Following are 24 T cell receptor beta chains from one sample sequenced in a study of OX40 agonist ivuxolimab in advanced cancers. Profiling relied on immunoSEQ multiplex PCR, and the TCRdb table lists in-frame clones only, not all of them. This sample has over 55,000 clones, with around 94% found just once. Specimen: CD4+ or CD8+ T cells sorted from blood, collected in a trial of the OX40 agonist ivuxolimab. These receptors all stem from an adult with an advanced solid tumor such as melanoma, head and neck, liver or kidney cancer.

This clone was counted a few times. This sequence joins TRBV10-1 and TRBJ1-1; 7 bases are a match to TRBD1. Germline values: CDR1 WNHNN, CDR2 SYGVQD (reference sequence). The length of the CDR3 is 15 residues. The V gene end was trimmed by 0 bases and the J gene end by 2 bases; junction bases not matched to a gene: 3. CDR3 loop: CASSESTGTNTEAFF. As DNA, the CDR3 is TGCGCCAGCAGTGAGTCGACAGGGACTAACACTGAAGCTTTCTTT.

J is TRBJ1-1 and V is TRBV4-2; D uncertain. Germline V lookup: CDR1 LGHNA, CDR2 YNFKEQ. CDR3 length equals 15 residues. Trimming pared 0 bases from V and 0 bases from J, leaving 8 bases between. CDR3 nucleotide sequence: TGTGCCAGCAGCCAAGAGAGGACGCTGAACACTGAAGCTTTCTTT. Amino acids: CASSQERTLNTEAFF.

This chain joins TRBV10-3 and TRBJ2-1, with TRBD2 matching over 13 bases. V dropped 1 base and J dropped 8; count of bases not matched to a gene: 2. Germline values: CDR1 ENHRY, CDR2 SYGVKD. CDR3 length: 15 residues. The CDR3 DNA is TGTGCCATCAGTGAGTTACTAGCGGGAGGGGATGAGCAGTTCTTC. Amino acids: CAISELLAGGDEQFF.

To note about this clone: The same CDR3 can be traced to other DNA sequences in this sample. The V gene is TRBV19, the J gene TRBJ1-1; D uncertain. Between the trimmed V and J ends, which lost 1 base and 0 bases, there was a span of 3 bases. The CDR3 totals 13 residues. Germline-derived CDR1 and CDR2 are LNHDA and SQIVND (reference sequence). DNA of the CDR3: TGTGCCAGTAGTATAGCAGTGAACACTGAAGCTTTCTTT. Translating it yields CASSIAVNTEAFF.

A single count supports this clone. The chain links TRBV27 to TRBJ2-5; D gene ambiguous. With the DNA end fitting TRBJ2-7 better, the J assignment may be wrong. Germline V gives CDR1 MNHEY, CDR2 SMNVEV (reference sequence). The length of the CDR3 is 12 residues. The CDR3 protein is CASSPGSVEQYF. The CDR3 DNA follows: TGTGCCAGCAGTCCTGGTTCCGTCGAGCAGTACTTC.

The chain employs TRBV7-9 and TRBJ1-2; TRBD1 matches 8 bases. Germline-derived CDR1 and CDR2 are SEHNR and FQNEAQ (reference sequence). V lost 6 bases and J lost 4; bases outside the gene matches: 10. There are 15 residues in the CDR3. CDR3 in DNA: TGTGCCAGCAGTCCATCGACAGGGGTGGCCTATGGCTACACCTTC. As protein: CASSPSTGVAYGYTF. Combining the CDR3 with reference TRBV7-9 and TRBJ1-2 gives the whole variable domain DTGVSQNPRHKITKRGQNVTFRCDPISEHNRLYWYRQTLGQGPEFLTYFQNEAQLEKSRLLSDRFSAERPKGSFSTLEIQRTEQGDSAMYLCASSPSTGVAYGYTFGSGTRLTVV.

The chain combines TRBV19 with TRBJ2-7; 12 bases align to TRBD1. Germline CDR1 is LNHDA and CDR2 is SQIVND (reference sequence). V gave up 1 base and J gave up 3 bases; unmatched junction bases: 13. The CDR3 is 19 residues long. The CDR3, as DNA: TGTGCCAGTAGTATAGCCACGGGACAGGGGGCGCCCAGAAGCTACGAGCAGTACTTC. It specifies CASSIATGQGAPRSYEQYF. Variable domain in full (rest from reference TRBV19 and TRBJ2-7): DGGITQSPKYLFRKEGQNVTLSCEQNLNHDAMYWYRQDPGQGLRLIYYSQIVNDFQKGDIAEGYSVSREKKESFPLTVTSAQKNPTAFYLCASSIATGQGAPRSYEQYFGPGTRLTVT.

The V gene is TRBV28, the J gene TRBJ2-7; maybe TRBD2 (6 bases). The germline V gene encodes CDR1 MDHEN and CDR2 SYDVKM. Trimming cost V 3 bases and J 6 bases, with 18 bases left between them. This CDR3 comprises 15 residues. The CDR3 reads CASSFTQGMRGEQYF. In nucleotides, the CDR3 is TGTGCCAGCAGTTTTACTCAGGGTATGCGGGGCGAGCAGTACTTC. The full variable domain, with the rest looked up from reference TRBV28 and TRBJ2-7, is DVKVTQSSRYLVKRTGEKVFLECVQDMDHENMFWYRQDPGLGLRLIYFSYDVKMKEKGDIPEGYSVSREKKERFSLILESASTNQTSMYLCASSFTQGMRGEQYFGPGTRLTVT.

The J gene is TRBJ2-7, the V gene TRBV11-2; 13 bases map to TRBD2. Looked up from germline, CDR1 is SGHAT and CDR2 is FQNNGV. After removal of 5 bases from V and 0 bases from J, the junction contained 4 bases not matched to a gene. This CDR3 has 16 amino acids. CDR3: CASSQGTSGDSYEQYF. The CDR3 nucleotides read TGTGCCAGCAGCCAAGGGACTAGCGGGGACTCCTACGAGCAGTACTTC.

The chain links TRBV9 to TRBJ1-5; D is uncertain. The germline V and J ends were trimmed by 0 bases and 5 bases, with 6 bases remaining between them. The CDR3 is 13 residues long. Germline assignment: CDR1 SGDLS and CDR2 YYNGEE. In DNA, the CDR3 is TGTGCCAGCAGCGTAGACAGCCATCAGCCCCAGCATTTT. Encoded protein: CASSVDSHQPQHF.

The rearrangement uses TRBV7-9 and TRBJ2-1; no definite D call. This CDR3 has 13 residues. Germline CDR1 and CDR2: SEHNR and FQNEAQ (reference sequence). The ends were cut back, 3 bases at V and 4 bases at J, with 7 bases in the middle. CDR3 region: CASSLRLYNEQFF. The CDR3, as DNA: TGTGCCAGCAGCTTGAGACTGTACAATGAGCAGTTCTTC. The complete variable domain, with remaining parts taken from reference TRBV7-9 and TRBJ2-1, reads DTGVSQNPRHKITKRGQNVTFRCDPISEHNRLYWYRQTLGQGPEFLTYFQNEAQLEKSRLLSDRFSAERPKGSFSTLEIQRTEQGDSAMYLCASSLRLYNEQFFGPGTRLTVL.

The chain joins TRBV15 to TRBJ1-5, with unresolved D. CDR1 LNHNV and CDR2 YYDKDF come from the germline V gene (reference sequence). The CDR3 has 12 amino acids. Deletions cut 8 bases from V and 2 bases from J, with 7 bases between. The CDR3 loop is CATRYGNQPQHF. The CDR3 nucleotides read TGTGCCACCCGGTATGGCAATCAGCCCCAGCATTTT.

Notes on this clone: One junction end does not reproduce the germline sequence, and a read error may be involved. This sequence joins TRBV4-1 and TRBJ1-2, with D uncertain. CDR1 is MGHRA and CDR2 is YSYEKL in the germline V gene. This CDR3 has 13 residues. DNA of the CDR3: TGCGCCAGCAGCCCTCAGCGAGAGGCTCTAGGCAAATTC. Encoded protein: CASSPQREALGKF.

About this clone: At one of its ends the junction is not consistent with the germline gene, which may arise from a read error. The V gene is TRBV14, the J gene TRBJ1-2; 9 nucleotides line up with TRBD1. Germline V CDR1 and CDR2: SGHDN, FVKESK. This CDR3 has 14 residues. In DNA form, the CDR3 reads TGTGCCAGCAACCAATTCCGGGACAGGGATGGCTACACCTTC. Encoded protein: CASNQFRDRDGYTF.

The CDR3 protein is CASSFPGGAYEQYF. The CDR3 coding sequence is TGTGCCAGCAGCTTCCCCGGGGGGGCTTACGAGCAGTACTTC. The chain links TRBV7-8 to TRBJ2-7; TRBD2 matches at 8 bases. The CDR3 loop spans 14 amino acids. V lost 3 bases and J lost 4; bases outside the gene matches: 5. Germline V gene sequence: CDR1 SGHVS, CDR2 FQNEAQ.

The gene calls are TRBV19 and TRBJ2-2, with a possible D match to TRBD1 (6 bases). The V end lost 4 bases, the J end lost 7 bases, and 10 bases lay between the germline ends. The CDR3 covers 13 residues. Germline CDR1 reads LNHDA; CDR2 reads SQIVND (reference sequence). The CDR3 DNA is TGTGCCAGTAGTACGCAGGGGCTCGGGGAGCTGTTTTTT. Its translation is CASSTQGLGELFF.

This chain links TRBV5-4 with TRBJ2-3; TRBD2 matches at 9 bases. This CDR3 comprises 16 residues. The trim removed 3 bases at V and 5 bases at J, leaving 10 bases unmatched. Germline V gene sequence: CDR1 SGHNT, CDR2 YYREEE (reference sequence). This CDR3 reads CASSSRLAGGEDTQYF. CDR3 sequence (DNA): TGTGCCAGCAGCTCCCGACTCGCGGGAGGGGAAGATACGCAGTATTTT.

The genes are TRBV6-6 and TRBJ1-2, with D hard to call. With 2 bases removed from V and 4 bases from J, the gap between germline ends came to 11 bases. The CDR3 covers 14 residues. CDR1 is MNHNY, CDR2 SVGAGI, per germline (reference sequence). The CDR3 bases are TGTGCCAGCAGTTACGCTGGGAGGGCCTATGGCTACACCTTC. Amino acid sequence: CASSYAGRAYGYTF.

The genes are TRBV9 and TRBJ2-1; D tentatively reads TRBD1 or TRBD2 (7 bases each). This CDR3 has 15 amino acids. V was shortened by 3 bases and J by 2 bases, with 12 bases between the two germline ends. Germline V gene lookup returns CDR1 SGDLS and CDR2 YYNGEE. The CDR3 DNA is TGTGCCAGCAGCGGGGAGGGGGCGGCCTACAATGAGCAGTTCTTC. As protein: CASSGEGAAYNEQFF.

CDR3 nucleotides: TGCGCCAGCAGCCAGTCCCACAGGGTCCTGGGCCAGCCCCAGCATTTT. Translated, it gives CASSQSHRVLGQPQHF. The V and J genes are TRBV4-3 and TRBJ1-5; D is possibly TRBD1 (6 bases). The CDR3 contains 16 residues. The V end was cut by 3 bases, the J end by 7 bases, with 19 bases between. In germline, CDR1 is LGHNA, CDR2 YSLEER.

The V call is TRBV7-9, the J call TRBJ2-7, with D perhaps given as TRBD1 or TRBD2 (5 bases each). CDR1 and CDR2 (germline): SEHNR, FQNEAQ (reference sequence). This CDR3 has 12 amino acids. Trimming cost V 5 bases and J 4 bases, with 9 bases left between them. The CDR3 protein is CASSRGGYEQYF. The DNA of the CDR3 is TGTGCCAGCAGCCGGGGCGGATACGAGCAGTACTTC.

In this sample, this clone turned up once. This rearrangement joins TRBV10-3 to TRBJ2-5; 10 bases map to TRBD1. The ends lost 4 bases at V and 2 bases at J; junction bases unmatched: 4. Germline loops: CDR1 ENHRY, CDR2 SYGVKD. This CDR3 comprises 15 residues. The CDR3 nucleotides read TGTGCCATCAGTGGGGACAGGGGTACACAAGAGACCCAGTACTTC. It encodes CAISGDRGTQETQYF.

The chain carries TRBV30 and TRBJ2-2; TRBD1 might be the D (5 bases). The CDR3 extends over 13 amino acids. V was shortened by 1 base and J by 4 bases, with 7 bases between the two germline ends. CDR1 GTSNPN and CDR2 SVGIG come from the germline V gene (reference sequence). Written as DNA, the CDR3 is TGTGCCTGGAGTGGTACAGGCACCGGGGAGCTGTTTTTT. As protein: CAWSGTGTGELFF. Based on the CDR3 plus reference TRBV30 and TRBJ2-2, the full variable domain is SQTIHQWPATLVQPVGSPLSLECTVEGTSNPNLYWYRQAAGRGLQLLFYSVGIGQISSEVPQNLSASRPQDRQFILSSKKLLLSDSGFYLCAWSGTGTGELFFGEGSRLTVL.

The chain joins TRBV7-8 to TRBJ1-1; no clear D gene. CDR3 size: 16 residues. Germline V gene sequence: CDR1 SGHVS, CDR2 FQNEAQ. V lost 3 bases to trimming and J lost 10 bases, with 24 bases between them. CDR3 residues: CASSFLRNLMGPAAFF. In DNA, the CDR3 is TGTGCCAGCAGCTTCCTGAGGAACCTCATGGGCCCTGCAGCTTTCTTT.